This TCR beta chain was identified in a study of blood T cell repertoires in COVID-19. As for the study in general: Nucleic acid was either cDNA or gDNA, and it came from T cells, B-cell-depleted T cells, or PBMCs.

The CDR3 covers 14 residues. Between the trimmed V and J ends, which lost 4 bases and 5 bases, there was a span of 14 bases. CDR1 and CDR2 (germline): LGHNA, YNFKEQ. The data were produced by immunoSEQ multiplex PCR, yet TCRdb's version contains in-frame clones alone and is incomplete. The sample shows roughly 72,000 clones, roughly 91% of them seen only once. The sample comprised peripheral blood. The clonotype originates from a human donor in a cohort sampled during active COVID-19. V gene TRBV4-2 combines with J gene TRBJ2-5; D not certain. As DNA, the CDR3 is TGTGCCAGCAGCCCGCAGGATTCTCGCGAGACCCAGTACTTC. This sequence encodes CASSPQDSRETQYF.